The next 28 T cell receptor beta chains were all read from a single sample in a study of control samples from healthy donors and cancer patients. Assay used: immunoSEQ multiplex PCR; TCRdb lists only in-frame clones, some missing. This sample carries 70,000 to 80,000 clones, approximately 88% of them seen once, and the ten largest clones take approximately 16%. The specimen was blood. These receptor sequences come from a man over 45 in good health.

V usage is TRBV7-9 and J usage is TRBJ2-1; TRBD2 matches at 14 bases. This CDR3 comprises 13 residues. Germline V gene lookup returns CDR1 SEHNR and CDR2 FQNEAQ (reference sequence). As DNA, the CDR3 is TGTGCTAATGGACTAGCGGGAGGCTATGAGCAGTTCTTC. Its protein is CANGLAGGYEQFF.

The chain is built from TRBV11-3 and TRBJ2-5; D is possibly TRBD2 (7 bases). The V and J ends lost 6 bases and 5 bases respectively, with 16 bases between them. This CDR3 contains 14 residues. Germline V gene sequence: CDR1 SGHNT, CDR2 YENEEA. The CDR3 nucleotides read TGTGCCAGCAGTCAAACCGGGGGGCTTGAGACCCAGTACTTC. Translated: CASSQTGGLETQYF.

The chain uses TRBV11-2 and TRBJ1-1; D gene unclear. V lost 2 bases and J 7 bases, leaving 14 bases between the germline ends. CDR1 and CDR2 (germline): SGHAT, FQNNGV. The CDR3 is 14 amino acids. The CDR3 spells CASSLQRQRVEAFF. The DNA of the CDR3 is TGTGCCAGCAGCTTACAACGCCAGAGAGTTGAAGCTTTCTTT.

The rearrangement joins TRBV9 to TRBJ2-1; maybe TRBD2 (6 bases). V was shortened by 4 bases and J by 2 bases, with 13 bases between the two germline ends. The CDR3 runs to 15 residues. The germline gives CDR1 SGDLS, CDR2 YYNGEE. In DNA, the CDR3 is TGTGCCAGCAGCATCCGGGACTCCGCCTACAATGAGCAGTTCTTC. Residues: CASSIRDSAYNEQFF.

The chain combines TRBV2 with TRBJ2-7; 11 bases fit TRBD1. Germline V lookup: CDR1 SNHLY, CDR2 FYNNEI. The CDR3 consists of 16 residues. With 7 bases clipped from V and 6 bases from J, the junction kept 14 bases outside the gene matches. The CDR3 sequence is CASTPLRDRGIREQYF. CDR3 nucleotides: TGTGCCAGCACCCCACTTCGGGACAGGGGGATTCGCGAGCAGTACTTC.

This chain links TRBV2 with TRBJ2-5; 7 bases agree with TRBD1. This CDR3 contains 15 residues. The ends lost 8 bases at V and 5 bases at J; junction bases unmatched: 14. Germline values: CDR1 SNHLY, CDR2 FYNNEI. CDR3 region: CASRPVAGGTETQYF. CDR3 sequence (DNA): TGTGCCAGCCGCCCGGTTGCAGGGGGAACGGAGACCCAGTACTTC. The full variable domain, completed using reference TRBV2 and TRBJ2-5, is EPEVTQTPSHQVTQMGQEVILRCVPISNHLYFYWYRQILGQKVEFLVSFYNNEISEKSEIFDDQFSVERPDGSNFTLKIRSTKLEDSAMYFCASRPVAGGTETQYFGPGTRLLVL.

The chain employs TRBV4-1 and TRBJ2-1; D might be TRBD2 (5 bases). The CDR3 is 14 residues long. Germline CDR1 is MGHRA and CDR2 is YSYEKL. V gave up 0 bases and J gave up 9 bases, with 12 bases separating them. CDR3 DNA sequence: TGCGCCAGCAGCCAAGATGGAGGAGCGACTGAGCAGTTCTTC. Its translation is CASSQDGGATEQFF.

V and J are TRBV19 and TRBJ2-7, with 7 bases matching TRBD1. The CDR3 has 12 residues. In germline, CDR1 is LNHDA, CDR2 SQIVND (reference sequence). The trim removed 4 bases at V and 4 bases at J, leaving 1 base unmatched. DNA of the CDR3: TGTGCCAGTAGTAACAGGGGTTACGAGCAGTACTTC. It codes for CASSNRGYEQYF.

The chain couples TRBV7-2 to TRBJ2-7; D ambiguous. This CDR3 spans 16 amino acids. Germline V gene data show CDR1 as SGHTA and CDR2 as FQGNSA. V shed 2 bases and J shed 3 bases, with 17 bases lying between them. This CDR3 reads CASSLPANSGDYEQYF. The CDR3 bases are TGTGCCAGCAGCTTACCCGCAAATTCAGGTGACTACGAGCAGTACTTC.

This clone has just a few counts. This chain links TRBV9 with TRBJ1-2; D not certain. Per the germline V gene, CDR1 is SGDLS and CDR2 is YYNGEE. V lost 7 bases and J lost 4, with 14 bases in between. The CDR3 spans 13 residues. The CDR3, as DNA: TGTGCCAGCGCCAAGGACGGAGCCTATGGCTACACCTTC. Protein sequence: CASAKDGAYGYTF.

This chain uses TRBV30 with TRBJ1-2; a weak D match, TRBD1 (5 bases). Trimming shortened V by 5 bases and J by 6 bases, and 13 bases separated the two germline ends. The CDR3 length is 12 residues. CDR1 and CDR2 from the germline V gene are GTSNPN and SVGIG (reference sequence). The CDR3 DNA sequence: TGTGCCTGGGCCAGGGATAGCCATGGCTACACCTTC. As protein: CAWARDSHGYTF.

The chain employs TRBV15 and TRBJ2-1; 9 bases align to TRBD1. The germline CDR1 and CDR2 sequences are LNHNV and YYDKDF (reference sequence). V gave up 2 bases and J gave up 9 bases; unmatched junction bases: 14. CDR3 length: 17 amino acids. Here the CDR3 reads CATSRPPGQGPTGEQFF. The DNA of the CDR3 is TGTGCCACCAGCAGACCTCCCGGACAGGGGCCCACGGGTGAGCAGTTCTTC. Variable domain in full (rest from reference TRBV15 and TRBJ2-1): DAMVIQNPRYQVTQFGKPVTLSCSQTLNHNVMYWYQQKSSQAPKLLFHYYDKDFNNEADTPDNFQSRRPNTSFCFLDIRSPGLGDTAMYLCATSRPPGQGPTGEQFFGPGTRLTVL.

CDR3 region: CASAGLNNEQFF. The CDR3, as DNA: TGTGCCAGCGCAGGGTTGAACAATGAGCAGTTCTTC. The V gene is TRBV6-5, the J gene TRBJ2-1; D might be TRBD1 (5 bases). This CDR3 comprises 12 residues. CDR1 and CDR2 from the germline V gene are MNHEY and SVGAGI. Trimming took off 8 bases at V and 5 bases at J, with 10 bases between the two ends.

The chain joins TRBV25-1 to TRBJ2-7; no clear D. The germline CDR1 and CDR2 sequences are MGHDK and SYGVNS. This CDR3 has 11 amino acids. The V end lost 3 bases, the J end lost 5 bases, and 5 bases lay between the germline ends. The CDR3 nucleotides are TGTGCCAGCAGTGAGGGCCACGAGCAGTACTTC. Translation: CASSEGHEQYF.

V gene TRBV29-1 combines with J gene TRBJ1-4; a weak D match, TRBD1 (5 bases). V was cut by 6 bases and J by 8 bases, with 10 bases left in between. CDR3 length: 11 residues. CDR1 is SQVTM and CDR2 is ANQGSEA in the germline V gene. In DNA form, the CDR3 reads TGCAGCGTGCCCCGGGGGGAAAAACTGTTTTTT. As protein: CSVPRGEKLFF.

This chain links TRBV11-2 with TRBJ2-3; D is tentatively TRBD1 or TRBD2 (5 bases each). The V gene lost 0 bases and the J gene lost 5 bases, with 12 bases spanning the gap. The CDR3 totals 15 residues. Germline assignment: CDR1 SGHAT and CDR2 FQNNGV. CDR3 residues: CASSLDGTYVDTQYF. CDR3 coding DNA: TGTGCCAGCAGCTTAGACGGGACCTACGTAGATACGCAGTATTTT.

The chain couples TRBV6-6 to TRBJ1-2; D is unclear. Germline-derived CDR1 and CDR2 are MNHNY and SVGAGI (reference sequence). Trimming cost V 0 bases and J 6 bases, with 8 bases left between them. The CDR3 consists of 13 residues. The CDR3 sequence: CASSYSGGDGYTF. For the CDR3, the DNA is TGTGCCAGCAGTTACTCGGGAGGAGATGGCTACACCTTC.

The table lists this clone with a count of one. CDR3 loop: CASSFRPSPDTQYF. The CDR3, as DNA: TGTGCCAGCAGCTTCCGGCCGTCTCCCGATACGCAGTATTTT. The gene calls are TRBV5-4 and TRBJ2-3, with D hard to call. Trimming pared 2 bases from V and 6 bases from J, leaving 13 bases between. The V gene's germline CDR1 is SGHNT and CDR2 YYREEE (reference sequence). The CDR3 is 14 residues long.

The rearrangement uses TRBV4-3 and TRBJ2-7, with D perhaps TRBD1 or TRBD2 (6 bases each). Germline assignment: CDR1 LGHNA and CDR2 YSLEER. This CDR3 region has 14 residues. The ends were cut back, 4 bases at V and 5 bases at J, with 15 bases in the middle. CDR3 sequence reads: CASSPTPRGDEQYF. CDR3 DNA sequence: TGCGCCAGCAGCCCTACCCCGAGGGGGGACGAGCAGTACTTC.

The V and J genes are TRBV25-1 and TRBJ2-7, with 13 bases lining up with TRBD2. The CDR3 length is 14 residues. CDR1 and CDR2 from the germline V gene are MGHDK and SYGVNS. V was pared by 7 bases and J by 12 bases, with 12 bases of the junction left unmatched. This CDR3 is CASTPGLAGSSVYF. For the CDR3, the DNA is TGTGCCAGCACCCCGGGACTAGCGGGAAGTTCTGTGTACTTC.

This chain connects TRBV6-5 to TRBJ2-7, with TRBD2 matching 9 bases. V shed 0 bases and J 6 bases; nucleotides not matched to a gene: 9. This CDR3 has 16 residues. From germline, CDR1 is MNHEY and CDR2 SVGAGI. CDR3 bases: TGTGCCAGCAGTTACTCGGTGATAGCGGGAGTAGGCGAGCAGTACTTC. This sequence encodes CASSYSVIAGVGEQYF.

The gene calls are TRBV24-1 and TRBJ1-2, with 7 bases matching TRBD1. The CDR3 sequence is 12 residues long. Germline V gives CDR1 KGHDR, CDR2 SFDVKD. The J segment lost 7 bases and the V segment lost 4 bases, leaving 2 bases of the junction unmatched. DNA for the CDR3: TGTGCCACCAGTGAAACAGGGGTTGGCTACACCTTC. This encodes CATSETGVGYTF.

This clone was counted only a few times. This CDR3 reads CASSSTGRAQGNYGYTF. The DNA for the CDR3 is TGCGCCAGCAGCTCGACAGGTCGTGCCCAAGGGAACTATGGCTACACCTTC. The rearrangement uses TRBV5-1 and TRBJ1-2; tentative D call: TRBD1 (6 bases). Per germline, CDR1 SGHRS and CDR2 YFSETQ. Trimming removed 3 bases at V and 2 bases at J, with 20 bases between. The CDR3 has 17 amino acids.

The rearrangement joins TRBV6-4 to TRBJ2-1, with no clear D. Per germline, CDR1 MRHNA and CDR2 SNTAGT. V lost 3 bases, J lost 2 bases, and 14 bases lay in between. The length of the CDR3 is 16 residues. CDR3 amino acids: CASSDSGLDTYNEQFF. CDR3 nucleotides: TGTGCCAGCAGTGATTCCGGGTTGGATACCTACAATGAGCAGTTCTTC.

This clone was seen once. The chain carries TRBV7-6 and TRBJ2-7; 10 nucleotides agree with TRBD2. CDR3 length: 16 amino acids. Germline loops: CDR1 SGHVS, CDR2 FNYEAQ. V shed 2 bases and J 2 bases; nucleotides not matched to a gene: 6. The CDR3 nucleotides are TGTGCCAGCAGCTTATTAGCGAGCGGGAGGGCCTACGAGCAGTACTTC. Residues: CASSLLASGRAYEQYF.

In this sample, this clone turned up once. V is TRBV5-1 and J is TRBJ2-2; 7 bases line up with TRBD2. CDR1 and CDR2 from the germline V gene are SGHRS and YFSETQ. V lost 7 bases and J lost 0; bases outside the gene matches: 3. The CDR3 runs 14 residues. CDR3 DNA: TGCGCCAGCCAGCGGGGCGCGAACACCGGGGAGCTGTTTTTT. This gives the protein CASQRGANTGELFF.

The V call is TRBV6-6, the J call TRBJ1-1; D remains unclear. Trimming removed 5 bases from V and 1 base from J, with 5 bases in between. Per germline, CDR1 MNHNY and CDR2 SVGAGI (reference sequence). CDR3 size: 12 residues. The CDR3 bases are TGTGCCAGCAGTACCAAGAACACTGAAGCTTTCTTT. Translated, it gives CASSTKNTEAFF.

CDR3 region: CASSHGGRAADEQYF. The CDR3 nucleotides read TGTGCCAGCAGCCACGGGGGGAGGGCCGCGGACGAGCAGTACTTC. The J gene is TRBJ2-7, the V gene TRBV3-1 (or the pseudogene TRBV3-2); 7 bases are shared with TRBD2. CDR1 and CDR2 (germline): LGHDT, YNNKEL (reference sequence). CDR3 length: 15 residues. Trimming removed 3 bases from V and 5 bases from J; junction bases left unmatched: 10.